One sample yielded the 9 T cell receptor beta chains listed below, sequenced in a study of cytomegalovirus exposure and HLA in healthy donors. Primers for the PCR totalled 60 Vbeta and 13 Jbeta. Sequencing used immunoSEQ multiplex PCR; TCRdb keeps in-frame clones, though not all of them. The data hold 100,000 to 150,000 clones, with approximately 80% observed a single time. Sequencing was carried out using PBMCs. Receptors were obtained from a man aged 25-40 years in good health and CMV-seronegative.

The chain has TRBV7-9 and TRBJ1-2; D not certain. The CDR3 has 12 residues. From germline, CDR1 is SEHNR and CDR2 FQNEAQ (reference sequence). The CDR3 DNA follows: TGTTCCGGATCATACAGTAACTATGGCTACACCTTC. It specifies CSGSYSNYGYTF. The full variable domain, rest sourced from reference TRBV7-9 and TRBJ1-2, is DTGVSQNPRHKITKRGQNVTFRCDPISEHNRLYWYRQTLGQGPEFLTYFQNEAQLEKSRLLSDRFSAERPKGSFSTLEIQRTEQGDSAMYLCSGSYSNYGYTFGSGTRLTVV.

V is TRBV6-5 and J is TRBJ2-7; D gene ambiguous. Germline CDR1 MNHEY, CDR2 SVGAGI. The CDR3 is 11 residues long. Trimming shortened V by 10 bases and J by 0 bases, and 7 bases separated the two germline ends. CDR3 sequence (DNA): TGTGCCACCGAGAGCTCCTACGAGCAGTACTTC. Translation gives CATESSYEQYF.

The rearrangement uses TRBV28 and TRBJ2-3; the match to TRBD2 covers 14 bases. V shed 5 bases and J 6 bases; nucleotides not matched to a gene: 16. The CDR3 has 19 residues. Germline values: CDR1 MDHEN, CDR2 SYDVKM. CDR3 bases: TGTGCCAGCAGTGGGGCGACGGGGACTAGCGGGAGTGGTAGGGATACGCAGTATTTT. This sequence encodes CASSGATGTSGSGRDTQYF.

The chain joins TRBV28 to TRBJ2-5; 9 nucleotides agree with TRBD1. The CDR3 has 12 amino acids. Germline V gives CDR1 MDHEN, CDR2 SYDVKM. J was trimmed by 4 bases and V by 8 bases; bases with no gene match: 2. The CDR3 coding sequence is TGTGCCAGCGGGACAGGGATAGAGACCCAGTACTTC. Its protein is CASGTGIETQYF.

The CDR3 DNA reads TGTGCCAGCAGTTTCAGCTACAGGGAAGGGAACACCATATATTTT. Encoded protein: CASSFSYREGNTIYF. V is TRBV27 and J is TRBJ1-3, with D possibly TRBD1 on 6 matching bases. Germline V CDR1 and CDR2: MNHEY, SMNVEV (reference sequence). V was shortened by 3 bases and J by 7 bases, with 16 bases between the two germline ends. The CDR3 consists of 15 residues.

V gene TRBV28 combines with J gene TRBJ1-5; 7 bases map to TRBD1. The CDR3 consists of 15 residues. V lost 3 bases and J lost 15; bases outside the gene matches: 17. Germline V lookup: CDR1 MDHEN, CDR2 SYDVKM. CDR3 sequence reads: CASSLGKGARPFRHF. The CDR3 coding sequence is TGTGCCAGCAGTTTGGGAAAGGGGGCCCGGCCGTTTCGGCATTTT.

Only a few counts were recorded for this clone. V is TRBV12-5 and J is TRBJ2-3, with TRBD1 identical over 7 bases. J gave up 4 bases and V 3 bases, and 7 bases lay outside the gene matches. CDR1 is LGHNT and CDR2 is FRNRAP in the germline V gene. The CDR3 totals 15 residues. The CDR3 is CASGFGQDLADTQYF. For the CDR3, the DNA is TGTGCTAGTGGTTTCGGACAGGACCTGGCAGATACGCAGTATTTT.

The rearrangement joins TRBV10-3 to TRBJ1-2, with 7 bases lining up with TRBD1. Looked up from germline, CDR1 is ENHRY and CDR2 is SYGVKD. V was pared by 6 bases and J by 3 bases, with 4 bases of the junction left unmatched. CDR3 length equals 13 residues. The CDR3 region is CAIRSRGDYGYTF. The DNA of the CDR3 is TGTGCCATCAGGAGCAGGGGGGACTATGGCTACACCTTC.

The gene calls are TRBV7-9 and TRBJ2-7, with 11 positions matching TRBD2. Losses at the gene ends were 5 bases for V and 8 bases for J; bases not matched to a gene: 5. The germline CDR1 and CDR2 sequences are SEHNR and FQNEAQ (reference sequence). The CDR3 contains 13 residues. CDR3 amino acids: CASSQGLAAKQYF. In DNA form, the CDR3 reads TGTGCCAGCAGCCAGGGACTAGCGGCAAAGCAGTACTTC.